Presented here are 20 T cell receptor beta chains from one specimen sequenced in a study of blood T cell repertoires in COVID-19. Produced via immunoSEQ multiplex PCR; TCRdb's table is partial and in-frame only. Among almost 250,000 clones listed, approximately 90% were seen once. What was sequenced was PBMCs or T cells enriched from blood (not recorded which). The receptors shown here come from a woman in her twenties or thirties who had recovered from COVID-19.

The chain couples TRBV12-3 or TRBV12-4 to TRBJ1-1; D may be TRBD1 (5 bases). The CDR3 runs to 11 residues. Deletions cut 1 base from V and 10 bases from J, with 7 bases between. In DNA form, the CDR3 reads TGTGCCAGCAGTTTAGGCAGGGTAGCTTTCTTT. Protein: CASSLGRVAFF.

This CDR3 reads CASSAPGTQYF. CDR3 nucleotides: TGTGCCAGCAGCGCGCCGGGAACCCAGTACTTC. The chain is built from TRBV28 and TRBJ2-5; D might be TRBD2 (5 bases). The germline V gene has CDR1 MDHEN and CDR2 SYDVKM. V was trimmed by 6 bases and J by 8 bases, leaving 10 bases between them. The CDR3 length is 11 residues. The full variable domain, rest sourced from reference TRBV28 and TRBJ2-5, is DVKVTQSSRYLVKRTGEKVFLECVQDMDHENMFWYRQDPGLGLRLIYFSYDVKMKEKGDIPEGYSVSREKKERFSLILESASTNQTSMYLCASSAPGTQYFGPGTRLLVL.

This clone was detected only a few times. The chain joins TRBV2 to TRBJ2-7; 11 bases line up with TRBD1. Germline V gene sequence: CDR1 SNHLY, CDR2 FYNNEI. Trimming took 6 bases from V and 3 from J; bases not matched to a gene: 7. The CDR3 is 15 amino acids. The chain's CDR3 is CASSGTGGTIYEQYF. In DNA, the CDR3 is TGTGCCAGCAGCGGGACAGGGGGTACTATCTACGAGCAGTACTTC.

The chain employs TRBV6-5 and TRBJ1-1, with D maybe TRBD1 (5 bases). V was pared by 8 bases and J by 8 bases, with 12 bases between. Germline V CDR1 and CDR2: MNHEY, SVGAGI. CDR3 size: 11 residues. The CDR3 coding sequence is TGTGCCAGCTTAAGTCGACAGGAAGCTTTCTTT. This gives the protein CASLSRQEAFF.

In nucleotides, the CDR3 is TGTGCCAGCAGCCCACAACAGGTGGCAGTCTCTGGAAACACCATATATTTT. Protein: CASSPQQVAVSGNTIYF. The V and J genes are TRBV7-2 and TRBJ1-3, with a weak D call TRBD1 (5 bases). Germline V gene lookup returns CDR1 SGHTA and CDR2 FQGNSA. Trimming took off 5 bases at V and 0 bases at J, with 17 bases between the two ends. The CDR3 runs 17 residues.

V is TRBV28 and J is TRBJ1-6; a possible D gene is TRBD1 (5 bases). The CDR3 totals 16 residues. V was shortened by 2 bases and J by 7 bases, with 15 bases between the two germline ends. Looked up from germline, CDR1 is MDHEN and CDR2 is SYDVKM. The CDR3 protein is CASSLVMGRRNSPLHF. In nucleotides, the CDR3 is TGTGCCAGCAGTTTAGTGATGGGGCGGAGAAATTCACCCCTCCACTTT.

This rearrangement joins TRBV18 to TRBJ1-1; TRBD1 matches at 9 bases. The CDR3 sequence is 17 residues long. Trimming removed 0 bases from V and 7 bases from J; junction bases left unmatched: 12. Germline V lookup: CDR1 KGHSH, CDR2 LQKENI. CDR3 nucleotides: TGTGCCAGCTCACCACCAAGGGGACAGGGAGCTTTACATGAAGCTTTCTTT. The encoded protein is CASSPPRGQGALHEAFF.

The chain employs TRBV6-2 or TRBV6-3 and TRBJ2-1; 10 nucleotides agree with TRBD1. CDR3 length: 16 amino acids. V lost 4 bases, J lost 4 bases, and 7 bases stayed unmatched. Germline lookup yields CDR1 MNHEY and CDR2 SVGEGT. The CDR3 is CASSSSGTGVYNEQFF. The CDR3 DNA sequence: TGTGCCAGCAGTTCCTCCGGGACAGGGGTTTACAATGAGCAGTTCTTC.

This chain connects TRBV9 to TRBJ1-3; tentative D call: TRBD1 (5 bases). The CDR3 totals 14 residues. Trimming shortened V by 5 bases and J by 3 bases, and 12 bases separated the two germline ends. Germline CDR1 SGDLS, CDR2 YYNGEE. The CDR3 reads CASSVGGFGNTIYF. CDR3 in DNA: TGTGCCAGCAGTGTCGGGGGATTTGGAAACACCATATATTTT.

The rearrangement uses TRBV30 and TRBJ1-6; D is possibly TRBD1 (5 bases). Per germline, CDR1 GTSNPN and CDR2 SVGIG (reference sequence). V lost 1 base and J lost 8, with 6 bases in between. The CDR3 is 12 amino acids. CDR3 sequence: CAWSGQHSPLHF. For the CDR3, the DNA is TGTGCCTGGAGTGGACAGCATTCACCCCTCCACTTT. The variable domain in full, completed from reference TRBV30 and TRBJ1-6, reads SQTIHQWPATLVQPVGSPLSLECTVEGTSNPNLYWYRQAAGRGLQLLFYSVGIGQISSEVPQNLSASRPQDRQFILSSKKLLLSDSGFYLCAWSGQHSPLHFGNGTRLTVT.

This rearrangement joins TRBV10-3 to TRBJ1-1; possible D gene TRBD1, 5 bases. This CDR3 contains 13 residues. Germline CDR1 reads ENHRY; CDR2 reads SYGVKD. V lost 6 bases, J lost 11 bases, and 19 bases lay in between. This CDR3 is CAISGTLGGNAFF. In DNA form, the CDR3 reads TGTGCCATCAGCGGGACCTTAGGAGGGAATGCTTTCTTT.

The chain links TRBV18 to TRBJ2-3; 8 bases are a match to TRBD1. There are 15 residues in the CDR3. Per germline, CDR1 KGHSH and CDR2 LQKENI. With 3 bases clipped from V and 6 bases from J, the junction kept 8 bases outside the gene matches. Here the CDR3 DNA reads TGTGCCAGCTCACCTCGGACAGGGCGGATGGATACGCAGTATTTT. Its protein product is CASSPRTGRMDTQYF.

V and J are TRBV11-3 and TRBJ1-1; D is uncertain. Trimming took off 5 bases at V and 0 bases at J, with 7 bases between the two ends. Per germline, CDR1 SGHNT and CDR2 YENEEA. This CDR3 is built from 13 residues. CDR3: CASSQLLNTEAFF. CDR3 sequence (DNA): TGTGCCAGCAGCCAACTGCTGAACACTGAAGCTTTCTTT.

The CDR3 protein is CASSLEAESYNEQFF. The CDR3 nucleotides are TGTGCCAGCAGCTTGGAGGCGGAATCCTACAATGAGCAGTTCTTC. This rearrangement joins TRBV5-4 to TRBJ2-1, with D unresolved. The CDR3 is 15 residues long. Between the trimmed V and J ends, which lost 0 bases and 1 base, there was a span of 8 bases. Germline values: CDR1 SGHNT, CDR2 YYREEE (reference sequence).

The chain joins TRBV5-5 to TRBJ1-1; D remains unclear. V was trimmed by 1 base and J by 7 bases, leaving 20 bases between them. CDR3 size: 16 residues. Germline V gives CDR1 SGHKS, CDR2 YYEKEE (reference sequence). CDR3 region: CASSLSTMAGVYEAFF. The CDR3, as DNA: TGTGCCAGCAGCTTGAGCACCATGGCCGGGGTATATGAAGCTTTCTTT. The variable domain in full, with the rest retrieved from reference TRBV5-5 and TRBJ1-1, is DAGVTQSPTHLIKTRGQQVTLRCSPISGHKSVSWYQQVLGQGPQFIFQYYEKEERGRGNFPDRFSARQFPNYSSELNVNALLLGDSALYLCASSLSTMAGVYEAFFGQGTRLTVV.

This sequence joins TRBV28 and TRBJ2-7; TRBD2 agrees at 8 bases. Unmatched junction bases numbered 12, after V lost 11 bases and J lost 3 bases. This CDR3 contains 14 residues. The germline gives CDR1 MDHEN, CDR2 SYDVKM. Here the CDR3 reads CAVRSGGTDYEQYF. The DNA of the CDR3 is TGTGCCGTTCGATCGGGAGGGACGGACTACGAGCAGTACTTC.

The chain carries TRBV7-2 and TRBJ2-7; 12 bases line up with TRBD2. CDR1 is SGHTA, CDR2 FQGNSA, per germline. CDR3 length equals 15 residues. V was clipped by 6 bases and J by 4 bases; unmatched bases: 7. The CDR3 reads CASRSSGRGPYEQYF. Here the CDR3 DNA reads TGTGCCAGCAGATCTAGCGGGAGGGGGCCTTACGAGCAGTACTTC.

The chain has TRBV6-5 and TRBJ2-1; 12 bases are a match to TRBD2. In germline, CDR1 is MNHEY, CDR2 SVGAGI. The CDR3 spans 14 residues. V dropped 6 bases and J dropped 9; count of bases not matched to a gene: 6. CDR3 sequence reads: CASSPGTSGREQFF. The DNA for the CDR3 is TGTGCCAGCAGCCCCGGGACTAGCGGGCGTGAGCAGTTCTTC.

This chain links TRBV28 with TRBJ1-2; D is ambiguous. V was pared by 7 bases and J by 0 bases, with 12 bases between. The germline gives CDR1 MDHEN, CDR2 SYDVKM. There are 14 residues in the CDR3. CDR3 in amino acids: CASTLSQANYGYTF. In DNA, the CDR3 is TGTGCCAGCACCCTTTCCCAGGCTAACTATGGCTACACCTTC.

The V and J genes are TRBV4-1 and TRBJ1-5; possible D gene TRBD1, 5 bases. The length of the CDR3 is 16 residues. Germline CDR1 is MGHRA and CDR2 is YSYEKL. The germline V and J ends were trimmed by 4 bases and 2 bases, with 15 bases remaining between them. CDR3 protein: CASSPWVTARNQPQHF. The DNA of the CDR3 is TGCGCCAGCAGCCCGTGGGTGACAGCCCGCAATCAGCCCCAGCATTTT.